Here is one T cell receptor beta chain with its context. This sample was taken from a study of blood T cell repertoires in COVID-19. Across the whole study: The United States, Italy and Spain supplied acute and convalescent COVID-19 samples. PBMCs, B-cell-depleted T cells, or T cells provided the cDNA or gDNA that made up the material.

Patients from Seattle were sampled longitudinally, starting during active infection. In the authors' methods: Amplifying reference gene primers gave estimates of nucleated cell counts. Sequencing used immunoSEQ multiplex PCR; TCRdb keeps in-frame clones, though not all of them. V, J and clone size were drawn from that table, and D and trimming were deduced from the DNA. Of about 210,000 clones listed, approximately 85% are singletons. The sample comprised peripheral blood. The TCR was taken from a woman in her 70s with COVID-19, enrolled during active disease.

CDR3 region: CASSPRARTGDTYEQYF. CDR3 DNA: TGTGCCAGCAGCCCCCGGGCCCGGACAGGGGATACCTACGAGCAGTACTTC. The chain links TRBV7-9 to TRBJ2-7; TRBD1 matches at 9 bases. CDR3 length equals 17 residues. Germline CDR1 SEHNR, CDR2 FQNEAQ (reference sequence). The V and J ends lost 5 bases and 2 bases, in that order; junction bases with no gene match: 13.